These 20 T cell receptor beta chains were all obtained from the same sample, sequenced in a study of beta chain features in type 1 diabetes. The antigens for these receptors are not known. Overall study findings and caveats: Type 1 diabetes patients had moderately but significantly shorter TCRB CDR3s in all four CD4+ subsets.

The study reverse transcribed the entire isolated RNA, so it sequenced expressed TCRB transcripts. Libraries were prepared by immunoSEQ multiplex PCR; TCRdb keeps only in-frame clonotypes and omits some of them. The sample carries 300,000 to 400,000 clones, approximately 9.7% recorded once. Sequencing was done on a sample of central memory CD4+ T cells from blood. The receptor source for this set is a man younger than 40 with type 1 diabetes.

V usage is TRBV7-2 and J usage is TRBJ2-3; 15 bases agree with TRBD2. Unmatched junction bases numbered 7, after V lost 2 bases and J lost 4 bases. Looked up from germline, CDR1 is SGHTA and CDR2 is FQGNSA. CDR3 length: 18 amino acids. DNA of the CDR3: TGTGCCAGCAGCTTACACCCCGGGACTAGCGGGGGGTCAGATACGCAGTATTTT. Its translation: CASSLHPGTSGGSDTQYF.

This clone has a handful of counts. The chain uses TRBV7-9 and TRBJ1-4; D possibly corresponds to TRBD1 (6 bases). Trimming took 5 bases from V and 1 from J, leaving 14 bases between them. CDR1 and CDR2 from the germline V gene are SEHNR and FQNEAQ (reference sequence). The CDR3 extends over 16 amino acids. CDR3 DNA sequence: TGTGCCAGCAGCCCACAGGGAATCGGAACTAATGAAAAACTGTTTTTT. The encoded protein is CASSPQGIGTNEKLFF.

This clone was detected only a few times. The rearrangement links TRBV27 to TRBJ1-6, with 7 bases fitting TRBD1. CDR3 size: 17 residues. Germline V gene lookup returns CDR1 MNHEY and CDR2 SMNVEV (reference sequence). J was trimmed by 7 bases and V by 4 bases; bases with no gene match: 13. The DNA for the CDR3 is TGTGCCAGCAGTTCCCTTATGGCAGGGGGAAAAAATTCACCCCTCCACTTT. It encodes CASSSLMAGGKNSPLHF.

This clone was counted between two and nine times. This chain links TRBV7-8 with TRBJ1-2, with D unresolved. Germline V gene data show CDR1 as SGHVS and CDR2 as FQNEAQ. This CDR3 contains 13 residues. The V end was cut by 0 bases, the J end by 7 bases, with 9 bases between. The CDR3 DNA reads TGTGCCAGCAGCTTAGCAGCGGGTTCTGGCTACACCTTC. It specifies CASSLAAGSGYTF.

The chain has TRBV19 and TRBJ1-1, with unresolved D. CDR3 size: 14 residues. Germline-derived CDR1 and CDR2 are LNHDA and SQIVND (reference sequence). The ends were cut back, 7 bases at V and 1 base at J, with 13 bases in the middle. CDR3 DNA: TGTGCCAGTATCCAGACCTCGTGGAACACTGAAGCTTTCTTT. Protein product: CASIQTSWNTEAFF.

The table lists this clone with a few counts. The V gene is TRBV7-9, the J gene TRBJ1-1, with TRBD1 identical over 10 bases. There are 14 residues in the CDR3. V trimming: 5 bases; J trimming: 6 bases; junction bases outside the gene matches: 6. Germline CDR1 and CDR2: SEHNR and FQNEAQ (reference sequence). As DNA, the CDR3 is TGTGCCAGCAGCCTACGGGACAGGGGCTCTGAAGCTTTCTTT. It yields the protein CASSLRDRGSEAFF. The whole variable domain, remainder taken from reference TRBV7-9 and TRBJ1-1, is DTGVSQNPRHKITKRGQNVTFRCDPISEHNRLYWYRQTLGQGPEFLTYFQNEAQLEKSRLLSDRFSAERPKGSFSTLEIQRTEQGDSAMYLCASSLRDRGSEAFFGQGTRLTVV.

V gene TRBV7-9 combines with J gene TRBJ2-1; D may be TRBD1 (5 bases). The CDR3 contains 12 residues. Trimming stripped 5 bases from V and 8 bases from J, with 10 bases between. CDR1 is SEHNR, CDR2 FQNEAQ, per germline (reference sequence). CDR3 sequence (DNA): TGTGCCAGCAGCCCCAGGGAAGATGAGCAGTTCTTC. It specifies CASSPREDEQFF. Filled out from reference TRBV7-9 and TRBJ2-1, the complete variable domain reads DTGVSQNPRHKITKRGQNVTFRCDPISEHNRLYWYRQTLGQGPEFLTYFQNEAQLEKSRLLSDRFSAERPKGSFSTLEIQRTEQGDSAMYLCASSPREDEQFFGPGTRLTVL.

The rearrangement uses TRBV5-1 and TRBJ1-5, with TRBD1 identical over 8 bases. CDR1 is SGHRS, CDR2 YFSETQ, per germline. The junction had 2 bases not matched to a gene; V was cut back by 0 bases and J by 3 bases. The CDR3 extends over 15 amino acids. In DNA, the CDR3 is TGCGCCAGCAGCTTGGGACAGGGGCCCAATCAGCCCCAGCATTTT. Translated, it gives CASSLGQGPNQPQHF. The whole variable domain, filled in from reference TRBV5-1 and TRBJ1-5, reads KAGVTQTPRYLIKTRGQQVTLSCSPISGHRSVSWYQQTPGQGLQFLFEYFSETQRNKGNFPGRFSGRQFSNSRSEMNVSTLELGDSALYLCASSLGQGPNQPQHFGDGTRLSIL.

This clone showed up just a few times. The chain uses TRBV27 and TRBJ2-3; no definite D call. Germline loops: CDR1 MNHEY, CDR2 SMNVEV (reference sequence). This CDR3 is built from 14 residues. Trimming cost V 0 bases and J 2 bases, with 6 bases left between them. CDR3 sequence reads: CASSLSSPTDTQYF. For the CDR3, the DNA is TGTGCCAGCAGTTTATCCAGCCCCACAGATACGCAGTATTTT.

This clone was seen a handful of times. The rearrangement joins TRBV7-6 to TRBJ2-2; 7 nucleotides line up with TRBD2. After removal of 5 bases from V and 6 bases from J, the junction contained 3 bases not matched to a gene. The CDR3 is made up of 13 amino acids. Germline values: CDR1 SGHVS, CDR2 FNYEAQ. The CDR3 DNA reads as TGTGCCAGCAGCCCAACTAGCGCCGGGGAGCTGTTTTTT. It translates to CASSPTSAGELFF.

This clone was counted between two and nine times. The gene calls are TRBV7-2 and TRBJ2-5; 7 bases are shared with TRBD2. The germline V gene encodes CDR1 SGHTA and CDR2 FQGNSA. The length of the CDR3 is 15 residues. J gave up 6 bases and V 5 bases, and 12 bases lay outside the gene matches. CDR3 region: CASSLGWSGAQTQYF. CDR3 sequence (DNA): TGTGCCAGCAGCCTCGGTTGGAGCGGGGCCCAGACCCAGTACTTC.

This sequence joins TRBV5-1 and TRBJ1-3; the match to TRBD1 covers 9 bases. There are 14 residues in the CDR3. The germline gives CDR1 SGHRS, CDR2 YFSETQ. J lost 8 bases, V lost 4 bases, and 7 bases had no gene match. The CDR3 DNA sequence: TGCGCCAGCAGCCCTGGGGACAGGGAACACACCATATATTTT. Translating it yields CASSPGDREHTIYF.

This clone appeared a few times. The genes are TRBV7-9 and TRBJ2-3; no firm D call. V was shortened by 5 bases and J by 4 bases, with 10 bases between the two germline ends. The length of the CDR3 is 13 residues. The V gene's germline CDR1 is SEHNR and CDR2 FQNEAQ (reference sequence). This chain's CDR3 is CASSLSPADTQYF. CDR3 nucleotide sequence: TGTGCCAGCAGCCTAAGTCCCGCAGATACGCAGTATTTT. Looking up the rest from reference TRBV7-9 and TRBJ2-3 gives the full variable domain: DTGVSQNPRHKITKRGQNVTFRCDPISEHNRLYWYRQTLGQGPEFLTYFQNEAQLEKSRLLSDRFSAERPKGSFSTLEIQRTEQGDSAMYLCASSLSPADTQYFGPGTRLTVL.

This clone came up a few times. An end of the junction does not agree with germline; a read error may underlie this. The chain has TRBV11-2 and TRBJ2-1; D not resolved. Germline CDR1 SGHAT, CDR2 FQNNGV. The CDR3 contains 13 residues. CDR3 sequence (DNA): TGCGCCAGCAGCCCGATAGGTTACAATGAGCAGTTCTTC. As protein: CASSPIGYNEQFF. The full variable domain, rest sourced from reference TRBV11-2 and TRBJ2-1, is EAGVAQSPRYKIIEKRQSVAFWCNPISGHATLYWYQQILGQGPKLLIQFQNNGVVDDSQLPKDRFSAERLKGVDSTLKIQPAKLEDSAVYLCASSPIGYNEQFFGPGTRLTVL.

This clone was detected a few times. This chain joins TRBV4-3 and TRBJ1-6; D unclear. The germline V and J ends were trimmed by 4 bases and 7 bases, with 11 bases remaining between them. The CDR3 sequence is 14 residues long. Germline lookup yields CDR1 LGHNA and CDR2 YSLEER. Here the CDR3 DNA reads TGCGCCAGCAGCCGGACCGACGCAAATTCACCCCTCCACTTT. Translating it yields CASSRTDANSPLHF.

The sample holds a few counts of this clone. The gene calls are TRBV10-1 and TRBJ2-1; TRBD2 might be the D (6 bases). The CDR3 covers 14 residues. V shed 3 bases and J shed 2 bases, with 8 bases lying between them. Germline V gives CDR1 WNHNN, CDR2 SYGVQD (reference sequence). The CDR3 DNA reads TGCGCCAGCAGTGACGGGGGTCCCTACAATGAGCAGTTCTTC. Its protein is CASSDGGPYNEQFF.

This clone has a handful of counts. Other DNA sequences within the sample encode an identical CDR3. The CDR3 DNA is TGCGCCAGCAGCCAAGCAGGGACTAGTTACAATGAGCAGTTCTTC. It codes for CASSQAGTSYNEQFF. V usage is TRBV4-1 and J usage is TRBJ2-1; 8 nucleotides line up with TRBD2. The CDR3 is 15 residues long. Germline trimming cut 1 base from V and 4 bases from J; bases unmatched to any gene: 3. Germline loops: CDR1 MGHRA, CDR2 YSYEKL.

The chain is built from TRBV5-1 and TRBJ2-7; D gene ambiguous. V lost 4 bases, J lost 4 bases, and 12 bases lay in between. This CDR3 has 13 amino acids. The germline V gene has CDR1 SGHRS and CDR2 YFSETQ. CDR3 sequence (DNA): TGCGCCAGCAGCCTGTCTACGGGTTACGAGCAGTACTTC. It yields the protein CASSLSTGYEQYF.

In its sample, this clone was seen many times. This sequence joins TRBV10-3 and TRBJ2-7; D is perhaps TRBD1 (6 bases). Trimming removed 5 bases at V and 5 bases at J, with 13 bases between. Looked up from germline, CDR1 is ENHRY and CDR2 is SYGVKD. There are 13 residues in the CDR3. The CDR3, as DNA: TGTGCCATCAGTTCCAAGGGGGACCACGAGCAGTACTTC. Amino acids: CAISSKGDHEQYF.

The sample holds a few counts of this clone. This CDR3 reads CASSLTAPGQETQYF. CDR3 DNA: TGTGCCAGCAGCCTCACAGCCCCGGGCCAAGAGACCCAGTACTTC. The V gene is TRBV7-9, the J gene TRBJ2-5; D ambiguous. The CDR3 length is 15 residues. V was cut by 5 bases and J by 1 base, with 14 bases left in between. CDR1 and CDR2 (germline): SEHNR, FQNEAQ (reference sequence).